This paragraph reports one T cell receptor (beta chain). These data are taken from a study of T cell changes during pregnancy in multiple sclerosis. Here immunoSEQ multiplex PCR was the method, and the copy in TCRdb shows in-frame clones only, minus some. Counted here are under 80,000 clones, approximately 91% occurring once; the ten biggest clones make up under 2%. This specimen was peripheral blood, taken in the first trimester of pregnancy. The source is a female donor with multiple sclerosis, enrolled in a pregnancy study.

CDR3 DNA sequence: TGTGCCAGCAGCTCTCGACAGGGTGTAGGTAGCAATCAGCCCCAGCATTTT. As protein: CASSSRQGVGSNQPQHF. The chain joins TRBV7-8 to TRBJ1-5; TRBD1 matches 7 bases. This CDR3 has 17 residues. The ends lost 4 bases at V and 0 bases at J; junction bases unmatched: 9. The V gene's germline CDR1 is SGHVS and CDR2 FQNEAQ.